The clone carrying this T cell receptor (beta chain) came up a few times. The sample is drawn from a study of blood T cell repertoires in COVID-19. Overall study: Sites across the United States, Italy and Spain contributed samples from acute and convalescent COVID-19. T cells, B-cell-depleted T cells, or PBMCs supplied cDNA or gDNA.

Original analysis: Amplification of reference gene primers was used by the study to estimate nucleated cell counts. The assay was immunoSEQ multiplex PCR, and TCRdb's table has in-frame clones only and misses some. V, J and clone size were drawn from that table, and D and trimming were deduced from the DNA. The sample has around 160,000 clones; about 86% are singletons. This TCR derives from a man between 60 and 75 years old with acute or convalescent COVID-19. Sequencing was carried out using peripheral blood.

This CDR3 reads CATSDLDRPSYNEQFF. CDR3 DNA sequence: TGTGCCACCAGTGACCTAGACAGACCCTCCTACAATGAGCAGTTCTTC. The V call is TRBV24-1, the J call TRBJ2-1; maybe TRBD1 (5 bases). Germline V gene data show CDR1 as KGHDR and CDR2 as SFDVKD. Trimming took 4 bases from V and 0 from J, leaving 12 bases between them. The CDR3 is 16 residues long.